Sequencing of this TCR beta chain was carried out in a study of CD8 T cells in Susac syndrome. The ends lost 2 bases at V and 0 bases at J; junction bases unmatched: 4. Germline values: CDR1 MNHEY, CDR2 SVGEGT. The CDR3 extends over 16 amino acids. From blood CD8+ and CD4+ T cells, TCR beta sequences were generated. Healthy donors, matched for age and sex, constituted the control group. Roughly 0.45 to 1 ug RNA was reverse transcribed with random hexamers. Amplification of TCR beta CDR3 by immunoSEQ multiplex PCR spanned 54 Vbeta and 13 Jbeta. MiXCR was run by TCRdb on the immunoSEQ multiplex PCR reads, yielding one entry per CDR3 protein. In the table there are about 22,000 distinct CDR3 sequences, roughly 93% of which are singletons.

The clonotype was recovered from a human donor in good health. Sequencing was done on a sample of CD8+ T cells from PBMCs. The V gene is TRBV6-2 or TRBV6-3, the J gene TRBJ2-1; 7 nucleotides match TRBD1. Written as DNA, the CDR3 is TGTGCCAGCAGTTACCGGGACAGAGGCTCCTACAATGAGCAGTTCTTC. Translating gives CASSYRDRGSYNEQFF.